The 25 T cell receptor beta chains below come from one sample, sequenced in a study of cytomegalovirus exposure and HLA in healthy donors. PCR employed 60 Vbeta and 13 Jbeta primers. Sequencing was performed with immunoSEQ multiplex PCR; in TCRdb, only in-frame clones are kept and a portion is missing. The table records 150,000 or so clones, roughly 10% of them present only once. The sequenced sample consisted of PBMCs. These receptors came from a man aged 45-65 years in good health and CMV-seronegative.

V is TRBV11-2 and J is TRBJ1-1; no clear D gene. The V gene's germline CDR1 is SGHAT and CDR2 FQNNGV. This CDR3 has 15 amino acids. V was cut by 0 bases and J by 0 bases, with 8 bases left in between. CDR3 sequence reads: CASSLERGLNTEAFF. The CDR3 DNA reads TGTGCCAGCAGCTTAGAGCGAGGGTTGAACACTGAAGCTTTCTTT. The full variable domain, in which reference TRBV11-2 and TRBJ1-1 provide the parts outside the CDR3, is EAGVAQSPRYKIIEKRQSVAFWCNPISGHATLYWYQQILGQGPKLLIQFQNNGVVDDSQLPKDRFSAERLKGVDSTLKIQPAKLEDSAVYLCASSLERGLNTEAFFGQGTRLTVV.

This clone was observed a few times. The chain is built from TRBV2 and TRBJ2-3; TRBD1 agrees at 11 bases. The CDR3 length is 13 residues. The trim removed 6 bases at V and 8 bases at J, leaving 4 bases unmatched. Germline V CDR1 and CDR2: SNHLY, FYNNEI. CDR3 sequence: CASSAGTGGTQYF. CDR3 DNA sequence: TGTGCCAGCAGCGCCGGGACAGGGGGTACGCAGTATTTT.

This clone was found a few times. The CDR3 nucleotides are TGTGCCAGCCCGGTGGGGCTAGCGGGAGAGGCTCTCCACGAGCAGTACTTC. Its translation is CASPVGLAGEALHEQYF. The rearrangement joins TRBV5-8 to TRBJ2-7; 10 nucleotides match TRBD2. Germline trimming cut 7 bases from V and 5 bases from J; bases unmatched to any gene: 18. The CDR3 length is 17 residues. CDR1 and CDR2 from the germline V gene are SGHTS and YDEGEE.

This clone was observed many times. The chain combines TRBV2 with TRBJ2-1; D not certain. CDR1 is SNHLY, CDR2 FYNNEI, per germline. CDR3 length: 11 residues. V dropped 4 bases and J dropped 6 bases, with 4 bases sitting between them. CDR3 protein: CASSASNEQFF. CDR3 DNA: TGTGCCAGCAGTGCCTCCAATGAGCAGTTCTTC.

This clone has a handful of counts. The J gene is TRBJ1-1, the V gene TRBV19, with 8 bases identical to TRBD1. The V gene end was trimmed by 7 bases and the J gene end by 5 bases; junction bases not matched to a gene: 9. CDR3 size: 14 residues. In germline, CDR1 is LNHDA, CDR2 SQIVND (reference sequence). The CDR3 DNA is TGTGCCAGTAATACTCAGGGGGCGCGGACTGAAGCTTTCTTT. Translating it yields CASNTQGARTEAFF.

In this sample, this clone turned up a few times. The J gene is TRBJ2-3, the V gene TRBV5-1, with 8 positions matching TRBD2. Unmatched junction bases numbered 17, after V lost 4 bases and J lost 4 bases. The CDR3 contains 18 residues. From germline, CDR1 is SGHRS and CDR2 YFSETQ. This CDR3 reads CASSSHQIGGGRPDTQYF. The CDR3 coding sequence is TGCGCCAGCAGCAGCCATCAAATTGGAGGCGGGAGGCCAGATACGCAGTATTTT.

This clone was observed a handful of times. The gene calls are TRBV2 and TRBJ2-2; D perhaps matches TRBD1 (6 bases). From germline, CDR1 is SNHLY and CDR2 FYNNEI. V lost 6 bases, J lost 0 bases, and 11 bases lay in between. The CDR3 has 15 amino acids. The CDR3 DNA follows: TGTGCCAGCAGGAGGACAGACGCGAACACCGGGGAGCTGTTTTTT. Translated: CASRRTDANTGELFF.

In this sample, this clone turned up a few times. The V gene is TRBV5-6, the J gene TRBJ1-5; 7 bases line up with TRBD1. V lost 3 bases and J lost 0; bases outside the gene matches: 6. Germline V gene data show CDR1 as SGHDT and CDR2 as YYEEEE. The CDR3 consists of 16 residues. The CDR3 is CASSYGTDYSNQPQHF. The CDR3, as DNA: TGTGCCAGCAGCTATGGGACAGACTATAGCAATCAGCCCCAGCATTTT. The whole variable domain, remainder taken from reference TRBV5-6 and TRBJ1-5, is DAGVTQSPTHLIKTRGQQVTLRCSPKSGHDTVSWYQQALGQGPQFIFQYYEEEERQRGNFPDRFSGHQFPNYSSELNVNALLLGDSALYLCASSYGTDYSNQPQHFGDGTRLSIL.

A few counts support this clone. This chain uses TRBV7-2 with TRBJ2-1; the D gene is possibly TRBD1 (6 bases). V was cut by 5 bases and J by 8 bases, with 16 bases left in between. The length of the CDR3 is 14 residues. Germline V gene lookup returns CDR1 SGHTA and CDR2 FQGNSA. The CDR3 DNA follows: TGTGCCAGCAGCCCCCGCCCCAGGGGATATGAGCAGTTCTTC. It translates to CASSPRPRGYEQFF. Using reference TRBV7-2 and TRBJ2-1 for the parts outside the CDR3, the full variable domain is GAGVSQSPSNKVTEKGKDVELRCDPISGHTALYWYRQSLGQGLEFLIYFQGNSAPDKSGLPSDRFSAERTGGSVSTLTIQRTQQEDSAVYLCASSPRPRGYEQFFGPGTRLTVL.

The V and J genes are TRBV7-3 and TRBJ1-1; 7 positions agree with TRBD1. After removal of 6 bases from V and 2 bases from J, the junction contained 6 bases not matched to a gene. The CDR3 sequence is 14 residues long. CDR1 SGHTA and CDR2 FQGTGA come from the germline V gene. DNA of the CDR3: TGTGCCAGCAGGAAGGGGGCTGAAAACACTGAAGCTTTCTTT. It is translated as CASRKGAENTEAFF.

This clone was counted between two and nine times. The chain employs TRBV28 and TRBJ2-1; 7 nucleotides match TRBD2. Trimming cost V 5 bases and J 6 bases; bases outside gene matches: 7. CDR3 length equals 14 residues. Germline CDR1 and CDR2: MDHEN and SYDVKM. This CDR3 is CASSRLADLNEQFF. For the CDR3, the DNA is TGTGCCAGCAGTAGGCTAGCGGACCTCAATGAGCAGTTCTTC.

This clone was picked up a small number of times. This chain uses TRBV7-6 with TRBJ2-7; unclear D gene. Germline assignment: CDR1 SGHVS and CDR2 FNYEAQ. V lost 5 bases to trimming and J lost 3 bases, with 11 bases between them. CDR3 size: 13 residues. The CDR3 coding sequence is TGTGCCAGCAGCAGTACTACCCTCTACGAGCAGTACTTC. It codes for CASSSTTLYEQYF.

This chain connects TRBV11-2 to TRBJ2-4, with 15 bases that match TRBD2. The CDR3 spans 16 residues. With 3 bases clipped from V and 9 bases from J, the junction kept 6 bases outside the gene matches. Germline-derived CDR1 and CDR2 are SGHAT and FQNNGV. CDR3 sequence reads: CASSFGTSGRSGIQYF. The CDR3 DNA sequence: TGTGCCAGCAGCTTCGGGACTAGCGGGAGGAGCGGCATTCAGTACTTC.

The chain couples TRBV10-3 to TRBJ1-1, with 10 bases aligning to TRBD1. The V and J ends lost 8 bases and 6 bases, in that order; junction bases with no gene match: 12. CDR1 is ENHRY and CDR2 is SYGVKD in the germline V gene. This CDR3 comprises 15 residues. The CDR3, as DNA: TGTGCCATCGGACGGGAAGGGGACAGGGGATCTGAAGCTTTCTTT. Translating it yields CAIGREGDRGSEAFF.

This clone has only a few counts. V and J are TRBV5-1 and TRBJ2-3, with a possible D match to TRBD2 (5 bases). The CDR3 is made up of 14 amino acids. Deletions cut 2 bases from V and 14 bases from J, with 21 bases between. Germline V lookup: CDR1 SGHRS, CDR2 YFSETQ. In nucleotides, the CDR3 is TGCGCCAGCAGCTTATCGCGTGGAGACGGGGTAGGGTATTTT. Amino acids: CASSLSRGDGVGYF.

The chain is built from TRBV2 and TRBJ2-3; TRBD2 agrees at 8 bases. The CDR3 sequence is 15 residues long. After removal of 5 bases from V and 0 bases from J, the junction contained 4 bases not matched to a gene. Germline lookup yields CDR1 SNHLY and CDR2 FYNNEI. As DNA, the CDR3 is TGTGCCAGCAGTACTAGCGGAACTAGCACAGATACGCAGTATTTT. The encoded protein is CASSTSGTSTDTQYF.

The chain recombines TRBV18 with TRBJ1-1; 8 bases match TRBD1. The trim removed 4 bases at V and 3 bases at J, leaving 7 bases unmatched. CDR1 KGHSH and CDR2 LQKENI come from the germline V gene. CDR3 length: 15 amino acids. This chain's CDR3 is CASSHSTGVDTEAFF. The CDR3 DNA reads TGTGCCAGCTCACATTCGACAGGGGTGGACACTGAAGCTTTCTTT.

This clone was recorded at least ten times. CDR3 DNA sequence: TGTGCCAGCAGTTCCTACCGGGCGAACACCGGGGAGCTGTTTTTT. Amino acids: CASSSYRANTGELFF. The rearrangement joins TRBV25-1 to TRBJ2-2, with D hard to call. Germline lookup yields CDR1 MGHDK and CDR2 SYGVNS. V lost 5 bases and J 0 bases, leaving 10 bases between the germline ends. The CDR3 spans 15 residues.

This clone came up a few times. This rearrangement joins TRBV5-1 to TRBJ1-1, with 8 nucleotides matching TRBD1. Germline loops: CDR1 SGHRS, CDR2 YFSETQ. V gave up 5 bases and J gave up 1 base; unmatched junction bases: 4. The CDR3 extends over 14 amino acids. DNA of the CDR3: TGCGCCAGCAGGCTGACAGGGGAGAACACTGAAGCTTTCTTT. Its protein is CASRLTGENTEAFF.

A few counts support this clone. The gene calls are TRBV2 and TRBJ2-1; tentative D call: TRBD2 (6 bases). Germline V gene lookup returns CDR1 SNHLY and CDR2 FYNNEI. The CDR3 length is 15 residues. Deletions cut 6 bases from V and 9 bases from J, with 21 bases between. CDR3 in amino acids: CASSLTSRQPGEQFF. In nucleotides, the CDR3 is TGTGCCAGCAGCCTGACTAGTCGGCAGCCGGGTGAGCAGTTCTTC.

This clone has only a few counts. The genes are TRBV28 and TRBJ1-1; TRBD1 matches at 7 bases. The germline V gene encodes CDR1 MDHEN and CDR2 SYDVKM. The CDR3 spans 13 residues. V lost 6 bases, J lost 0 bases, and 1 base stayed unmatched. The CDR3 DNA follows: TGTGCCAGCAGGGGACAGTTGAACACTGAAGCTTTCTTT. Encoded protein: CASRGQLNTEAFF.

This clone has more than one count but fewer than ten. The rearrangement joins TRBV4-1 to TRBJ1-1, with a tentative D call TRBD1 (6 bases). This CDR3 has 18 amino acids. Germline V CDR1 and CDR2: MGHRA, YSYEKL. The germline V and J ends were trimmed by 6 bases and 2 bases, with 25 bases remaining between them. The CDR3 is CASSKFLDSSFPNTEAFF. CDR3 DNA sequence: TGCGCCAGCAGTAAATTTTTGGACAGCTCTTTTCCCAACACTGAAGCTTTCTTT.

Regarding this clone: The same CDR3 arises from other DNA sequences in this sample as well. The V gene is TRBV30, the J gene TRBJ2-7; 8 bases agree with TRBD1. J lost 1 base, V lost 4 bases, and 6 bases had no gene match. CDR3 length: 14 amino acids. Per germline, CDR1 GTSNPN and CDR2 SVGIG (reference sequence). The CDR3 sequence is CAWTGTGVSYEQYF. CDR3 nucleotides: TGTGCCTGGACTGGGACAGGAGTTTCCTACGAGCAGTACTTC.

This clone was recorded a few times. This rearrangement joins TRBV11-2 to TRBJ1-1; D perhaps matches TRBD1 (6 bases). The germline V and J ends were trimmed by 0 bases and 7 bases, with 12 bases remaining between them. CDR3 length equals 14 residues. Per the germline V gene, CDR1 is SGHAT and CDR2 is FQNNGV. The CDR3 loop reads CASSLESSGVEAFF. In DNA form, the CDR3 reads TGTGCCAGCAGCTTAGAATCATCAGGGGTTGAAGCTTTCTTT.

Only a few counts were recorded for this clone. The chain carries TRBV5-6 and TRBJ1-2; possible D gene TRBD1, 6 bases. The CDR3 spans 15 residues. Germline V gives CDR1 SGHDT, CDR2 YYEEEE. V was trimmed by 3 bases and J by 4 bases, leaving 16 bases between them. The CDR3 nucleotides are TGTGCCAGCAGCTGGGGGGGCAGGCCTCCCTATGGCTACACCTTC. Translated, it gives CASSWGGRPPYGYTF.